A single sample is the source of the 8 T cell receptor beta chains below, sequenced in a study of T cells in Graves' hyperthyroidism and ophthalmopathy. Amplified TCR beta CDR3 regions came from RNA transcripts. In the first-round RT-PCR of the TCR CDR3, the HTBI primer set was used. A single record per CDR3 protein comes from TCRdb applying MiXCR to the multiplex PCR reads. The sample has 600,000 to 750,000 distinct CDR3 sequences, 17% seen once. Material for sequencing was blood. All receptors come from a man in his fifties with Graves' hyperthyroidism.

This chain links TRBV5-1 with TRBJ2-1; 13 bases match TRBD2. Per the germline V gene, CDR1 is SGHRS and CDR2 is YFSETQ. Trimming took 3 bases from V and 8 from J; bases not matched to a gene: 5. This CDR3 is 15 amino acids long. CDR3 nucleotides: TGCGCCAGCAGCTCCACCGGGACTAGCGGGGATGAGCAGTTCTTC. Encoded protein: CASSSTGTSGDEQFF.

This clonotype was counted many times. The rearrangement uses TRBV28 and TRBJ2-7; D might be TRBD1 (7 bases). Germline CDR1 is MDHEN and CDR2 is SYDVKM. Deletions cut 3 bases from V and 3 bases from J, with 12 bases between. The CDR3 spans 14 residues. The CDR3 reads CASSFPGGIYEQYF. For the CDR3, the DNA is TGTGCCAGCAGTTTCCCAGGGGGGATCTACGAGCAGTACTTC.

The chain links TRBV30 to TRBJ2-2, with a tentative D call TRBD2 (6 bases). This CDR3 region has 14 residues. From germline, CDR1 is GTSNPN and CDR2 SVGIG (reference sequence). V was cut by 4 bases and J by 5 bases, with 14 bases left in between. The CDR3 is CAWNGGGGTGELFF. CDR3 nucleotides: TGTGCCTGGAACGGGGGAGGAGGGACCGGGGAGCTGTTTTTT.

The V and J genes are TRBV7-8 and TRBJ2-2; D is undetermined. The CDR3 length is 13 residues. Per germline, CDR1 SGHVS and CDR2 FQNEAQ. With 3 bases removed from V and 6 bases from J, the gap between germline ends came to 8 bases. CDR3 nucleotide sequence: TGTGCCAGCAGCTTTCTGAGCGCCGGGGAGCTGTTTTTT. It codes for CASSFLSAGELFF.

The J gene is TRBJ2-2, the V gene TRBV9; D may correspond to TRBD1 or TRBD2 (7 bases each). This CDR3 contains 15 residues. V was shortened by 2 bases and J by 6 bases, with 14 bases between the two germline ends. Germline V gene data show CDR1 as SGDLS and CDR2 as YYNGEE. The CDR3 nucleotides read TGTGCCAGCAGCGTTTCAGGGGGGAGGGCCGGGGAGCTGTTTTTT. Encoded protein: CASSVSGGRAGELFF.

This clonotype was recorded many times. The rearrangement joins TRBV7-3 to TRBJ2-7, with D unresolved. The CDR3 has 15 residues. Germline assignment: CDR1 SGHTA and CDR2 FQGTGA. The V end was cut by 2 bases, the J end by 3 bases, with 14 bases between. The CDR3 reads CASSLLEQFNYEQYF. The CDR3 bases are TGTGCCAGCAGCTTATTAGAGCAATTCAACTACGAGCAGTACTTC.

There are many counts of this clonotype. V is TRBV19 and J is TRBJ2-1; 11 bases match TRBD1. Looked up from germline, CDR1 is LNHDA and CDR2 is SQIVND (reference sequence). CDR3 length: 14 residues. Trimming at V came to 6 bases and at J to 7 bases, leaving 5 bases not matched to a gene. CDR3 in amino acids: CASRRTGGRNEQFF. The CDR3 region has the DNA TGTGCCAGTAGAAGGACAGGGGGCAGGAATGAGCAGTTCTTC.

The chain combines TRBV5-1 with TRBJ2-5; D gene unclear. In germline, CDR1 is SGHRS, CDR2 YFSETQ. V was shortened by 0 bases and J by 4 bases, with 13 bases between the two germline ends. CDR3 length: 15 residues. Written as DNA, the CDR3 is TGCGCCAGCAGCTTGGGGACCCTGAGCGTAGAGACCCAGTACTTC. As protein: CASSLGTLSVETQYF. The entire variable domain, with the rest obtained from reference TRBV5-1 and TRBJ2-5, is as follows: KAGVTQTPRYLIKTRGQQVTLSCSPISGHRSVSWYQQTPGQGLQFLFEYFSETQRNKGNFPGRFSGRQFSNSRSEMNVSTLELGDSALYLCASSLGTLSVETQYFGPGTRLLVL.